This T cell receptor (beta chain) was found in a study of cytomegalovirus exposure and HLA in healthy donors. Findings and limits, study-wide: V- and J-gene trimming of TCR beta was linked (in a later analysis) to a missense DCLRE1C variant. Associated with HLA alleles at 0.05 false discovery rate in a later analysis were around 15,000 TCR beta sequences. Later analysis showed most CMV-associated TCR beta chains appearing HLA-restricted.

This clone occurred a few times. The antigen remains unidentified. PCR amplification relied on 60 Vbeta primers (plus 13 Jbeta primers). Here immunoSEQ multiplex PCR was the method, and the copy in TCRdb shows in-frame clones only, minus some. The data show 95,000 to 150,000 clones, roughly 78% seen once. Germline V gene sequence: CDR1 SGHRS, CDR2 YFSETQ. The CDR3 runs 14 residues. The J segment lost 9 bases and the V segment lost 9 bases, leaving 13 bases of the junction unmatched. The source material was PBMCs. The V and J genes are TRBV5-1 and TRBJ2-1, with 9 bases fitting TRBD1. The sequence was obtained from a young woman in good health and CMV-seropositive. The DNA of the CDR3 is TGCGCCACCAAGACAGGGGGAGGCTCGGGTGAGCAGTTCTTC. Protein sequence: CATKTGGGSGEQFF.